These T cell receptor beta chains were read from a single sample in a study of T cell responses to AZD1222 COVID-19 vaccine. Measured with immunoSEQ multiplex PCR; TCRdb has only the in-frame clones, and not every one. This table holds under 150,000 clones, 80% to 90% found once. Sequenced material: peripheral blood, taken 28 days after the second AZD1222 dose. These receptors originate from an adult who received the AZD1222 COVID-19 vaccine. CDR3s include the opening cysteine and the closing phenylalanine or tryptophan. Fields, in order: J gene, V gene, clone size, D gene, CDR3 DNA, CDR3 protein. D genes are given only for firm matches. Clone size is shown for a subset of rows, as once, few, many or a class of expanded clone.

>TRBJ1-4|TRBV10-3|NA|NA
TGTGCCATCAGTGAGTCAAGGGAAAAACTGTTTTTT
CAISESREKLFF
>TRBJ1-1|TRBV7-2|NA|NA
TGTGCCAGCAGCCCTAAGACTCTAAACACTGAAGCTTTCTTT
CASSPKTLNTEAFF
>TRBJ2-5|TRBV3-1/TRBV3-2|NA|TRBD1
TGTGCCAGCAGCCAACTACAGGGGGCCGGGGAGACCCAGTACTTC
CASSQLQGAGETQYF
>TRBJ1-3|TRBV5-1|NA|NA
TGCGCCAGCAGCTTGGCCTCTGCCGCTGGAAACACCATATATTTT
CASSLASAAGNTIYF
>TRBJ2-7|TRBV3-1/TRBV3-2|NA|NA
TGTGCCAGCAGCCAAGAGGGGGCTGGGGAGCAGTACTTC
CASSQEGAGEQYF
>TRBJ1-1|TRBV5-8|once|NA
TGTGCCAGCAGCTTCTCCCTTGGATGGACTGAAGCTTTCTTT
CASSFSLGWTEAFF
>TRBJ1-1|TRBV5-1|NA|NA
TGCGCCAGCAGCTGGGCAGGGGATCTAGGGACTGAAGCTTTCTTT
CASSWAGDLGTEAFF
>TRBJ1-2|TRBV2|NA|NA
TGTGCCAGCAGGGGGGCAGCGTATCACTATGGCTACACCTTC
CASRGAAYHYGYTF
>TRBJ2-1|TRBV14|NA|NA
TGTGCCAGCAGCCAAGGACTAGGGGGTTGGGGGCAGTTCTTC
CASSQGLGGWGQFF
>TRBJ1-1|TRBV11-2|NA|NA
TGTGCCAGCAGCACCTGGGGGCAAGGTGAAGCTTTCTTT
CASSTWGQGEAFF
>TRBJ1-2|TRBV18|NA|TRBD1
TGTGCCAGCTCACCGACCGGGACAGATCATTATGGGGGCTACACCTTC
CASSPTGTDHYGGYTF
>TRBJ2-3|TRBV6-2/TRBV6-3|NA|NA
TGTGCCAGCAGCTTAGGTCCGGGGGATACGCAGTATTTT
CASSLGPGDTQYF
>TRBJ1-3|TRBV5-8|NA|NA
TGTGCCAGCAGCCGGACAGTCTCTGGAAACACCATATATTTT
CASSRTVSGNTIYF
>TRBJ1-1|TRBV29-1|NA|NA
TGCAGCGTTGAAGATGATACGGCCTTTGGGGCTTTCTTT
CSVEDDTAFGAFF
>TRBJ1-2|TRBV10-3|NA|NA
TGTGCCATCAGTGAGGGGGGCGGGCGCGGCTACACCTTC
CAISEGGGRGYTF
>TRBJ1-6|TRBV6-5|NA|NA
TGTGCCAGCAGTTACTTGGGAAATAATTCACCCCTCCACTTT
CASSYLGNNSPLHF
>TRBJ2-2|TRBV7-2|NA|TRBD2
TGTGCCAGCAGCCGCCGGGGACTAGCGGGGGTCGGAACCACCGGGGAGCTGTTTTTT
CASSRRGLAGVGTTGELFF
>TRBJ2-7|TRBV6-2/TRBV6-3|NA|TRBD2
TGTGCCAGCAGTTTAGCGGGATCCTACGAGCAGTACTTC
CASSLAGSYEQYF
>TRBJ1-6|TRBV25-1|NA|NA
TGTGCCAGCAGTACCCTGTCCCCCTATAATTCACCCCTCCACTTT
CASSTLSPYNSPLHF
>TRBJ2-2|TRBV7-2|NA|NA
TGTGCCAGCAGCCTTGGGACTTCCGGGGAGCTGTTTTTT
CASSLGTSGELFF
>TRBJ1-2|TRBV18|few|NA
TGTGCCAGCTCACCGCCCCTGGGAACTAACTATGGCTACACCTTC
CASSPPLGTNYGYTF
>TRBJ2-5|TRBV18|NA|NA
TGTGCCAGCTCCCGAACCGAAGAAGAGACCCAGTACTTC
CASSRTEEETQYF
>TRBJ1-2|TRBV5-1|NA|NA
TGCGCCAGCAGCTTGGACAGTCTTAACTATGGCTACACCTTC
CASSLDSLNYGYTF
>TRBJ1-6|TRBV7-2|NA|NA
TGTGCCAGCAGCCCGCCAGGGAGGGTAGCTTCACCCCTCCACTTT
CASSPPGRVASPLHF
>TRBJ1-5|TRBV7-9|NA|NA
TGTGCCAGCAGCCCCGGGGGGGGGTATCAGCCCCAGCATTTT
CASSPGGGYQPQHF
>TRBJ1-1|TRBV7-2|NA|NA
TGTGCCAGCAGCGAGTTTGGGGCCCTGAACACTGAAGCTTTCTTT
CASSEFGALNTEAFF
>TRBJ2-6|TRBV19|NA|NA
TGTGCCAGTAGTCCATTACAGGGAAGCTCTGGGGCCAACGTCCTGACTTTC
CASSPLQGSSGANVLTF
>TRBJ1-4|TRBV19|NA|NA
TGTGCCAGTAGTATTGGCAGATCGAATGAAAAACTGTTTTTT
CASSIGRSNEKLFF
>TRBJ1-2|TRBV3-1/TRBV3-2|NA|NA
TGTGCCAGCAGCCCCAAAAGGGGACCCCCAGCTGGCTACACCTTC
CASSPKRGPPAGYTF
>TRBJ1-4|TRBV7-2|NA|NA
TGTGCCAGCAGCCTGATGGGAGTGAATGAAAAACTGTTTTTT
CASSLMGVNEKLFF
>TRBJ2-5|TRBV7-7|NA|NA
TGTGCTAGCAGCTTAGGTTTGGGGGCGCGGGAGGAGACCCAGTACTTC
CASSLGLGAREETQYF
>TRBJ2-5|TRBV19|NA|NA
TGTGCCAGTAGTAACCAGTTCCAAGAGACCCAGTACTTC
CASSNQFQETQYF
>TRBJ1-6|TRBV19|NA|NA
TGTGCCAGTAGTATGGTCGGGTCCGGTTCACCCCTCCACTTT
CASSMVGSGSPLHF
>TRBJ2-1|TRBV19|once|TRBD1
TGTGCCAGTAGTCGGACAGGAACTGGTACCAATGAGCAGTTCTTC
CASSRTGTGTNEQFF
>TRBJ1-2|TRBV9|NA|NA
TGTGCCAGCAGCGTAGCGGCACGAGGGGACTATGGCTACACCTTC
CASSVAARGDYGYTF
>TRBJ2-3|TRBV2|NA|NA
TGTGCCAGCAGTGCCGGCGGAGCAGGAGATACGCAGTATTTT
CASSAGGAGDTQYF
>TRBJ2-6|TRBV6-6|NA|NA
TGTGCCAGCAGTTCCAACTCTGGGGCCAACGTCCTGACTTTC
CASSSNSGANVLTF
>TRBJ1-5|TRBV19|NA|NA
TGTGCCAGTAACCTCCTACAGGGACAGCCCCAGCATTTT
CASNLLQGQPQHF
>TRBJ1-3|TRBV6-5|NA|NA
TGTGCCAGCAGTTACTCCGCGGCAAGCCCTGGAAACACCATATATTTT
CASSYSAASPGNTIYF
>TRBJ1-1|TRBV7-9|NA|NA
TGTGCCAGCAGCCTACAGGGTTTTGGCGAAGCTTTCTTT
CASSLQGFGEAFF
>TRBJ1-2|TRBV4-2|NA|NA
TGTGCCAGCAGCCAAGGTCCCTCCGGGGGCAACTATGGCTACACCTTC
CASSQGPSGGNYGYTF
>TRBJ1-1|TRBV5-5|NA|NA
TGTGCCAGCAGCTCATGGACCTCTGCGGCTTTCTTT
CASSSWTSAAFF
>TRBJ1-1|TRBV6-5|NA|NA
TGTGCCAGCAGTTACTCAGCGGGACCGATGAACACTGAAGCTTTCTTT
CASSYSAGPMNTEAFF
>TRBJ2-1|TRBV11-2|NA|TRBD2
TGTGCCAGCAGCTCTAGCACTAGCGGGAGGACCCACAATGAGCAGTTCTTC
CASSSSTSGRTHNEQFF
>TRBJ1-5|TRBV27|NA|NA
TGTGCCAGCAGATCGGTGCAGCCCCAGCATTTT
CASRSVQPQHF
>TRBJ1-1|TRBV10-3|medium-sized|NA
TGTGCCATCAGTGAGCCGGGGGGGAACACTGAAGCTTTCTTT
CAISEPGGNTEAFF
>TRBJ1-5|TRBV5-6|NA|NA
TGTGCCAGCAGCTTCGGGGGGCCAAGAAATCAGCCCCAGCATTTT
CASSFGGPRNQPQHF
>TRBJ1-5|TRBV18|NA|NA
TGTGCCAGCTCCAGCAGGGACAATCAGCCCCAGCATTTT
CASSSRDNQPQHF
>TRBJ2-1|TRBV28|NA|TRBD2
TGTGCCAGCAGTTTGGGAGGGAATGGCTACAATGAGCAGTTCTTC
CASSLGGNGYNEQFF
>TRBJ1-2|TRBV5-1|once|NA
TGCGCCAGCAGCTCACAGGGCCTCGACGATATGTACACCTTC
CASSSQGLDDMYTF
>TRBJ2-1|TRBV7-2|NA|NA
TGTGCCTGTGGGGCTTACAATGAGCAGTTCTTC
CACGAYNEQFF
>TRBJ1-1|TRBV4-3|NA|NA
TGCGCCAGCAGCCAAGATTACTCCACTGAAGCTTTCTTT
CASSQDYSTEAFF
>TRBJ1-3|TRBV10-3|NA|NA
TGTGCCATCAAGAGGGACCAAGGCAGCACTGGAAACACCATATATTTT
CAIKRDQGSTGNTIYF
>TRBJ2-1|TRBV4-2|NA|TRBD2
TGTGCCAGCAGCCAAGGGCTAGCGGGGGTTTACAATGAGCAGTTCTTC
CASSQGLAGVYNEQFF
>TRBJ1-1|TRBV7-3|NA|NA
TGTGCCAGCAGCCTAGGAATGGGGGTAACTGAAGCTTTCTTT
CASSLGMGVTEAFF
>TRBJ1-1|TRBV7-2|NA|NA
TGTGCCAGCAGCTTAGTCAGGAACACTGAAGCTTTCTTT
CASSLVRNTEAFF
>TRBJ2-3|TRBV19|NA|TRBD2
TGTGCCAGTAGTATTGTAGCGGGGGGCACAGATACGCAGTATTTT
CASSIVAGGTDTQYF
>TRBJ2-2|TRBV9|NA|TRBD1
TGTGCCAGCAGCGTAGACCGGGACAGGGGGGAGCTGTTTTTT
CASSVDRDRGELFF
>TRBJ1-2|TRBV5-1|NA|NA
TGCGCCAGCAGCTTGGTAGGATCTGGCTACACCTTC
CASSLVGSGYTF
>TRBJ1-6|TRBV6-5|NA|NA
TGTGCCAGCAGTTACATTGGTTCCAATTCACCCCTCCACTTT
CASSYIGSNSPLHF